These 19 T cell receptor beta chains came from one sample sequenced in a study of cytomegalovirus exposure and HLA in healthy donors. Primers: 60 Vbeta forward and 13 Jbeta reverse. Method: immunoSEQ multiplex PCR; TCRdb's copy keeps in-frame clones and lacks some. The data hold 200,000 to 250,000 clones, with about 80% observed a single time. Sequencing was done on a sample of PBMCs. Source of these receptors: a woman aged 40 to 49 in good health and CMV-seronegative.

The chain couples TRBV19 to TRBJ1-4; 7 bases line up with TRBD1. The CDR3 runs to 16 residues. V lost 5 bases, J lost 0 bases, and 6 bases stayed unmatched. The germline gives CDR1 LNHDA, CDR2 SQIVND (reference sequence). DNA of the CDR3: TGTGCCAGTAGTGCCGACAGGGTTGCAACTAATGAAAAACTGTTTTTT. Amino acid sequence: CASSADRVATNEKLFF. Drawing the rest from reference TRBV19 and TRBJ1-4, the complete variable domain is DGGITQSPKYLFRKEGQNVTLSCEQNLNHDAMYWYRQDPGQGLRLIYYSQIVNDFQKGDIAEGYSVSREKKESFPLTVTSAQKNPTAFYLCASSADRVATNEKLFFGSGTQLSVL.

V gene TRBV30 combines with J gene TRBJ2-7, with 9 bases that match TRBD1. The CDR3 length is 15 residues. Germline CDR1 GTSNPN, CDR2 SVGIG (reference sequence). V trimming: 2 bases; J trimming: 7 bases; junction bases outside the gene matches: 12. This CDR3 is CAWSIKTGGLREQYF. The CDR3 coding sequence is TGTGCCTGGAGTATTAAGACAGGGGGTCTAAGGGAGCAGTACTTC.

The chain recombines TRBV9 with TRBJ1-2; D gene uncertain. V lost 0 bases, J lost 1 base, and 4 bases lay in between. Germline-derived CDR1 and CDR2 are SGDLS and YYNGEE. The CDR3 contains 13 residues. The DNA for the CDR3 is TGTGCCAGCAGCGTAGACAGTAACTATGGCTACACCTTC. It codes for CASSVDSNYGYTF.

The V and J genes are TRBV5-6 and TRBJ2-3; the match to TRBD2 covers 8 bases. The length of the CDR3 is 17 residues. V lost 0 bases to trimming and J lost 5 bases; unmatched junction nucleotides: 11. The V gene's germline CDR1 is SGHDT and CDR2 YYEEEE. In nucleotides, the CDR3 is TGTGCCAGCAGCTTGGCCCCTCGACGGGGGGGCCGAGATACGCAGTATTTT. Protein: CASSLAPRRGGRDTQYF. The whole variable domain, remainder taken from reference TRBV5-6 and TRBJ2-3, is DAGVTQSPTHLIKTRGQQVTLRCSPKSGHDTVSWYQQALGQGPQFIFQYYEEEERQRGNFPDRFSGHQFPNYSSELNVNALLLGDSALYLCASSLAPRRGGRDTQYFGPGTRLTVL.

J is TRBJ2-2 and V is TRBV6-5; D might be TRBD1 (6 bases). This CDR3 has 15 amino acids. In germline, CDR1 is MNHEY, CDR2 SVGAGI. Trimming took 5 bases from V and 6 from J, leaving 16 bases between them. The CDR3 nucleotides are TGTGCCAGCAGTCGACAGGAAAACCCCTCCGGGGAGCTGTTTTTT. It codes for CASSRQENPSGELFF.

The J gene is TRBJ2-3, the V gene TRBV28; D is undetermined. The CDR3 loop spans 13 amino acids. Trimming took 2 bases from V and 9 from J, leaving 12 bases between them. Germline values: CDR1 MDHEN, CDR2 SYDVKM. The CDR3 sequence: CASSLMTRPTQYF. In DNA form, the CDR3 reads TGTGCCAGCAGTTTAATGACACGGCCGACGCAGTATTTT.

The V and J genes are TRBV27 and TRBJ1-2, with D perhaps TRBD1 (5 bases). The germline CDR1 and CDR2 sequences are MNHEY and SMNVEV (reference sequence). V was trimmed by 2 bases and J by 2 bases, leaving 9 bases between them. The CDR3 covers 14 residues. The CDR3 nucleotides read TGTGCCAGCAGTTTAGGGGCAGGGAACTATGGCTACACCTTC. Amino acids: CASSLGAGNYGYTF.

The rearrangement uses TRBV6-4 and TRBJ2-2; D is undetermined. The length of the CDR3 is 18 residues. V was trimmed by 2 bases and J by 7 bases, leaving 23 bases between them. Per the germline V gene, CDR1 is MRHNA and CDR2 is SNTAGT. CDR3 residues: CASSDRHPPKSNVGELFF. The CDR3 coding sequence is TGTGCCAGCAGTGACAGACATCCGCCTAAATCGAACGTCGGGGAGCTGTTTTTT.

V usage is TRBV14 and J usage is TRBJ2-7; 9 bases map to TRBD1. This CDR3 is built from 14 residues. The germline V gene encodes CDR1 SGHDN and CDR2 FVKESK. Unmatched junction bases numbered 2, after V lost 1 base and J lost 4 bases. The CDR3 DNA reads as TGTGCCAGCAGCCAAGGGACAGGGGTATACGAGCAGTACTTC. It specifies CASSQGTGVYEQYF.

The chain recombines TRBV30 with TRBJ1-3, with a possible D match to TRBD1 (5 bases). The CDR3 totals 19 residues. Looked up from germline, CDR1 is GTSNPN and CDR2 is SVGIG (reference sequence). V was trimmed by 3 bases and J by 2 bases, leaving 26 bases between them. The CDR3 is CAWSSVRGKKKVAGNTIYF. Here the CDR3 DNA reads TGTGCCTGGAGCTCAGTACGGGGGAAAAAAAAAGTTGCTGGAAACACCATATATTTT.

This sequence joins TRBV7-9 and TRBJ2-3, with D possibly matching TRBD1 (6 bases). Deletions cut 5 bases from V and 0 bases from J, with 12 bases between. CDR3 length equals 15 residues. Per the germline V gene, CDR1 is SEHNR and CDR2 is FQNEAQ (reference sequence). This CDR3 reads CASSRDTTSTDTQYF. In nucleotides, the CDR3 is TGTGCCAGCAGCCGGGACACTACTAGCACAGATACGCAGTATTTT.

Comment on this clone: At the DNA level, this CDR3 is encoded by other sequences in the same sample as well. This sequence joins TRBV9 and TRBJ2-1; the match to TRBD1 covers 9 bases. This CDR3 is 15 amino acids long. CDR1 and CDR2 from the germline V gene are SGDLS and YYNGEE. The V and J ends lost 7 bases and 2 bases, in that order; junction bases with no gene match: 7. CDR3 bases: TGTGCCAGCTCCCCCGGACAGGGGCCCTACAATGAGCAGTTCTTC. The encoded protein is CASSPGQGPYNEQFF.

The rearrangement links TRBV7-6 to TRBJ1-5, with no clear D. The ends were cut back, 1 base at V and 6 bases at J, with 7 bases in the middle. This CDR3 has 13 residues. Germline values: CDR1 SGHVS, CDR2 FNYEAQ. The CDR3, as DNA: TGTGCCAGCAGCTTAGACGGGTCTCAGCCCCAGCATTTT. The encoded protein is CASSLDGSQPQHF.

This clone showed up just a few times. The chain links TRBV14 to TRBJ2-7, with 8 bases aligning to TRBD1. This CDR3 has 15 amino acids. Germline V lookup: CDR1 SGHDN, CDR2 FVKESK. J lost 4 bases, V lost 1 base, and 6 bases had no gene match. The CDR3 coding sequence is TGTGCCAGCAGCCAAGGGACAGGGTTTAGGTACGAGCAGTACTTC. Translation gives CASSQGTGFRYEQYF.

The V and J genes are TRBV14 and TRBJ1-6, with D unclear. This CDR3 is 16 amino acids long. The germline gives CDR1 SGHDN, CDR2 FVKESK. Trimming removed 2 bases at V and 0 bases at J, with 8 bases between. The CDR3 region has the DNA TGTGCCAGCAGCCAATTTCAGAACTCCTATAATTCACCCCTCCACTTT. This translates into CASSQFQNSYNSPLHF.

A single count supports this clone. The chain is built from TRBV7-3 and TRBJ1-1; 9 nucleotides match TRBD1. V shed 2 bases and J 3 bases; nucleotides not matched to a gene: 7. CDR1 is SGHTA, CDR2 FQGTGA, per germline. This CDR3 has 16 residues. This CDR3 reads CASSLAPTGGDTEAFF. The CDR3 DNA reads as TGTGCCAGCAGCTTAGCCCCGACAGGGGGAGACACTGAAGCTTTCTTT.

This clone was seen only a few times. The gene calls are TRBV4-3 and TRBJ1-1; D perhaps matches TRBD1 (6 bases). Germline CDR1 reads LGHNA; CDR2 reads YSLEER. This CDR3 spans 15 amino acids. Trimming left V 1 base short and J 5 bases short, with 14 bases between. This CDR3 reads CASSQVSGGWTEAFF. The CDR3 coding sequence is TGCGCCAGCAGCCAAGTTTCGGGGGGCTGGACTGAAGCTTTCTTT.

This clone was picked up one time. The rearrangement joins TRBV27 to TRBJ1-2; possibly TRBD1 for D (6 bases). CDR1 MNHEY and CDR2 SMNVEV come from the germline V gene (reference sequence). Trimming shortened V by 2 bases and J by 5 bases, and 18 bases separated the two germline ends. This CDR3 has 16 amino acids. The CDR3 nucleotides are TGTGCCAGCAGTTTAAATAGTGGGGGACACGGATATGGCTACACCTTC. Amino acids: CASSLNSGGHGYGYTF.

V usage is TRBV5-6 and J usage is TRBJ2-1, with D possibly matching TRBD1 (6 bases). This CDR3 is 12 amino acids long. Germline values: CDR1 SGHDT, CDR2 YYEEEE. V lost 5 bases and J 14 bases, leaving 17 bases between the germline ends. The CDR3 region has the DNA TGTGCCAGCAGAGGGGTCAGGGGCCGCGAGTTCTTC. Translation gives CASRGVRGREFF.